This TCR beta chain was captured in a study of T cell responses to AZD1222 COVID-19 vaccine. Looked up from germline, CDR1 is GTSNPN and CDR2 is SVGIG (reference sequence). CDR3 length: 15 residues. V lost 1 base and J lost 8; bases outside the gene matches: 8. The assay was immunoSEQ multiplex PCR, and TCRdb's table has in-frame clones only and misses some. The top ten clones hold 1.5% to 2% of a sample with some 200,000 clones, around 94% of them seen once. The clonotype originates from an adult who received the MenACWY meningococcal vaccine as a control. The sequences come from peripheral blood, collected 28 days after the second dose of the MenACWY control vaccine. The gene calls are TRBV30 and TRBJ1-4; TRBD1 matches at 9 bases. The CDR3 bases are TGTGCCTGGAGTGATACAGGGGGCGTAGGCGAAAAACTGTTTTTT. Encoded protein: CAWSDTGGVGEKLFF. The full variable domain, rest sourced from reference TRBV30 and TRBJ1-4, is SQTIHQWPATLVQPVGSPLSLECTVEGTSNPNLYWYRQAAGRGLQLLFYSVGIGQISSEVPQNLSASRPQDRQFILSSKKLLLSDSGFYLCAWSDTGGVGEKLFFGSGTQLSVL.